Listed below are T cell receptor beta chains from one sample, sequenced in a study of shared clonotypes between healthy human individuals. Sequencing was performed with immunoSEQ multiplex PCR; in TCRdb, only in-frame clones are kept and a portion is missing. The top ten hold approximately 0.13% of the sample, which has some 2,400,000 clones, 90% to 97% seen once. The sample was naive CD4+ T cells sorted from blood. All receptors come from a man aged 18 to 29 in good health. CDR3s include the opening cysteine and the closing phenylalanine or tryptophan. D genes are given only for firm matches. Clone size, where shown, is once, few, many, or a class for clones that have expanded.

TGTGCCAGCACCCCCGCAGATACGCAGTATTTT CASTPADTQYF TRBV2 NA NA TRBJ2-3
TGTGCCAGTAGTTGGTCAATCCTACAAGAGACCCAGTACTTC CASSWSILQETQYF TRBV19 NA NA TRBJ2-5
TGTGCCAGCACCAATATGGACAGGGGAAAAGTAAACATTCAGTACTTC CASTNMDRGKVNIQYF TRBV2 NA TRBD1 TRBJ2-4
TGTGCCAGCAGTTTTTCCTACGACAGGGATCGCTACACCTTC CASSFSYDRDRYTF TRBV2 once TRBD1 TRBJ1-2
TGCGCCAGCAGCCCTGGACTAGCGGGAGCCAAAAACATTCAGTACTTC CASSPGLAGAKNIQYF TRBV4-1 NA TRBD2 TRBJ2-4
TGCGCCAGCAGTCCCTGGACTAGCGGGAGTTTGAATTCGCCCTACGAGCAGTACTTC CASSPWTSGSLNSPYEQYF TRBV4-1 NA TRBD2 TRBJ2-7
TGCGCCAGCAAAGTAGGGGAATCCTATGGCTACACCTTC CASKVGESYGYTF TRBV5-1 NA NA TRBJ1-2
TGTGCCAGCAGCCGAGGACAACTGAACACCGGGGAGCTGTTTTTT CASSRGQLNTGELFF TRBV11-2 NA NA TRBJ2-2
TGTGCCAGCAGCTTAAAGGCTAGCGGGCAGGTCTACGAGCAGTACTTC CASSLKASGQVYEQYF TRBV7-6 NA TRBD2 TRBJ2-7
TGTGCCAGCAGACAGAAAAACAGGTTCGGGCAAGAGACCCAGTACTTC CASRQKNRFGQETQYF TRBV27 NA NA TRBJ2-5
TGTGCCAGCAGCTTGGGAGGGGACGCTTTCTTT CASSLGGDAFF TRBV7-9 NA NA TRBJ1-1
TGCGCCAGCAGCCACTACGAGAGCTCCTACAATGAGCAGTTCTTC CASSHYESSYNEQFF TRBV4-3 NA NA TRBJ2-1
TGTGCCTGGAGTGTATCCAGGAGTGGCTACACCTTC CAWSVSRSGYTF TRBV30 NA NA TRBJ1-2
TGTGCCAGCAGCCAAGATGGCCAGTTAGATACGCAGTATTTT CASSQDGQLDTQYF TRBV4-2 NA NA TRBJ2-3
TGTGCCAGCAGCTTAGGTCCTATCCGGGCCCTCGAACTCACTCATAATTCACCCCTCCACTTT CASSLGPIRALELTHNSPLHF TRBV13 NA NA TRBJ1-6